These 7 T cell receptor beta chains originate from one sample sequenced in a study of immune heterogeneity within non-small cell lung tumors. Multiplex PCR amplified the TCR beta CDR3 region. Its first round ran for roughly 10 cycles with 32 V and 13 J primers. TCRdb ran MiXCR on the multiplex PCR reads and lists one entry per CDR3 protein. The sample includes around 5,100 distinct CDR3 sequences, more than 20% of them seen just once. Template input was genomic DNA from bulk tumor (approximately 640 ng per sample). Several biopsies per primary tumor, spaced far apart, were taken during surgery. Newly diagnosed with untreated non-small cell lung cancer, the patients underwent curative surgery. Material for sequencing was lung tumor tissue. These receptors were obtained from a man aged 60 to 75 with non-small cell lung cancer.

The chain is built from TRBV27 and TRBJ1-4; 10 bases line up with TRBD1. V shed 5 bases and J 4 bases; nucleotides not matched to a gene: 1. CDR1 MNHEY and CDR2 SMNVEV come from the germline V gene (reference sequence). This CDR3 is built from 14 residues. CDR3 DNA: TGTGCCAGCAGTCGGGACAGGGGTAATGAAAAACTGTTTTTT. Residues: CASSRDRGNEKLFF.

This chain connects TRBV27 to TRBJ2-6; perhaps TRBD2 as D (5 bases). The CDR3 spans 15 residues. The V end lost 7 bases, the J end lost 2 bases, and 12 bases lay between the germline ends. Germline V lookup: CDR1 MNHEY, CDR2 SMNVEV (reference sequence). This CDR3 is CASTGIGAGANVLTF. As DNA, the CDR3 is TGTGCCAGCACCGGAATCGGGGCTGGGGCCAACGTCCTGACTTTC.

This clonotype has more than one count but fewer than ten. The V and J genes are TRBV18 and TRBJ2-7; D is undetermined. V gave up 3 bases and J gave up 2 bases, with 14 bases separating them. Germline CDR1 and CDR2: KGHSH and LQKENI. The CDR3 has 15 residues. The CDR3: CASSPRFALPYEQYF. In DNA, the CDR3 is TGTGCCAGCTCACCCCGCTTCGCCCTACCCTACGAGCAGTACTTC.

This clonotype occurred a few times. This chain uses TRBV11-2 with TRBJ2-3; TRBD1 agrees at 7 bases. CDR1 is SGHAT and CDR2 is FQNNGV in the germline V gene. The CDR3 extends over 15 amino acids. The V gene end was trimmed by 5 bases and the J gene end by 0 bases; junction bases not matched to a gene: 5. The CDR3 is CASSRQGVSTDTQYF. In DNA form, the CDR3 reads TGTGCCAGCAGCCGACAGGGAGTCAGCACAGATACGCAGTATTTT.

The chain employs TRBV7-9 and TRBJ2-1; possible D gene TRBD1, 6 bases. The CDR3 has 15 residues. Trimming took off 5 bases at V and 4 bases at J, with 15 bases between the two ends. CDR1 and CDR2 (germline): SEHNR, FQNEAQ (reference sequence). CDR3 DNA sequence: TGTGCCAGCAGCCTTAATCAGGGGCCGTACAATGAGCAGTTCTTC. This codes for CASSLNQGPYNEQFF. The whole variable domain, remainder taken from reference TRBV7-9 and TRBJ2-1, is DTGVSQNPRHKITKRGQNVTFRCDPISEHNRLYWYRQTLGQGPEFLTYFQNEAQLEKSRLLSDRFSAERPKGSFSTLEIQRTEQGDSAMYLCASSLNQGPYNEQFFGPGTRLTVL.

The chain employs TRBV7-8 and TRBJ2-1, with 7 bases matching TRBD2. V shed 1 base and J 4 bases; nucleotides not matched to a gene: 7. This CDR3 region has 16 residues. Germline V lookup: CDR1 SGHVS, CDR2 FQNEAQ. For the CDR3, the DNA is TGTGCCAGCAGCTTAGGGCTAGCGGCGTCATACAATGAGCAGTTCTTC. Its protein is CASSLGLAASYNEQFF. The whole variable domain, remainder taken from reference TRBV7-8 and TRBJ2-1, is GAGVSQSPRYKVAKRGQDVALRCDPISGHVSLFWYQQALGQGPEFLTYFQNEAQLDKSGLPSDRFFAERPEGSVSTLKIQRTQQEDSAVYLCASSLGLAASYNEQFFGPGTRLTVL.

The rearrangement links TRBV20-1 to TRBJ2-7, with D perhaps matching TRBD2 (6 bases). V was shortened by 5 bases and J by 7 bases, with 21 bases between the two germline ends. CDR3 length: 14 amino acids. Germline lookup yields CDR1 DFQATT and CDR2 SNEGSKA (reference sequence). This CDR3 is CSAHHTGTPIEQYF. Here the CDR3 DNA reads TGCAGTGCTCACCACACTGGGACTCCGATAGAGCAGTACTTC.